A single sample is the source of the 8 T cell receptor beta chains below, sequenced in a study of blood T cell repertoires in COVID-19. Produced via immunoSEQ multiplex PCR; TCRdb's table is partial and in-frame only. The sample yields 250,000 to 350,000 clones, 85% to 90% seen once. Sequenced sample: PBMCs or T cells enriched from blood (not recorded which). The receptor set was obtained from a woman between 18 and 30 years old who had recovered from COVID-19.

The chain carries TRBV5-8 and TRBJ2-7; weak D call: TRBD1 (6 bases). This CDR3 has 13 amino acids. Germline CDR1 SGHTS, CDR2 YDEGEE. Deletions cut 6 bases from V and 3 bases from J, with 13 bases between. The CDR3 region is CASIRGLSYEQYF. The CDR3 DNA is TGTGCCAGCATCAGGGGATTGAGCTACGAGCAGTACTTC.

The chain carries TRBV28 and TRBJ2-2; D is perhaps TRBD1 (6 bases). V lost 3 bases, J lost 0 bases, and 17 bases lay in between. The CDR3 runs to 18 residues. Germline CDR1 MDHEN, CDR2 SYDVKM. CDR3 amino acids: CASSLMGAYNANTGELFF. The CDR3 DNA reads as TGTGCCAGCAGTTTGATGGGGGCCTATAACGCGAACACCGGGGAGCTGTTTTTT.

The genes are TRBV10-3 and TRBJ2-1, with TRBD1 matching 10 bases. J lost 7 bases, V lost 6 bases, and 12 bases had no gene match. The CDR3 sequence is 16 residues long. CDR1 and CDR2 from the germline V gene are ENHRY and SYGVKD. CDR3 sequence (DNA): TGTGCCATCAGGGGCAACCAAGGACAGGGGGGAAATGAGCAGTTCTTC. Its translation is CAIRGNQGQGGNEQFF.

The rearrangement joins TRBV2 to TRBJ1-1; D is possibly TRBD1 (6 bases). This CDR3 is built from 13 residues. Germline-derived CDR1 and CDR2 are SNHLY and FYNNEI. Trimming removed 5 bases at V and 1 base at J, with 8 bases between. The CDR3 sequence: CASSWTANTEAFF. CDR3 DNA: TGTGCCAGCAGTTGGACAGCGAACACTGAAGCTTTCTTT.

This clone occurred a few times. The CDR3 bases are TGTGCCAGCTCACCGGGGACAGGGTTTAACTATGGCTACACCTTC. Translation gives CASSPGTGFNYGYTF. V usage is TRBV18 and J usage is TRBJ1-2, with 9 nucleotides matching TRBD1. This CDR3 contains 15 residues. With V trimmed by 3 bases and J by 1 base, 3 bases remained unmatched. The germline V gene encodes CDR1 KGHSH and CDR2 LQKENI.

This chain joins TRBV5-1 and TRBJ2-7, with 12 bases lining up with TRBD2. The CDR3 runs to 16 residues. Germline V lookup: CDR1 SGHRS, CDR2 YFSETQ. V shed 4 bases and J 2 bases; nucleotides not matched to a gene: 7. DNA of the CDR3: TGCGCCAGCAGCGCTACTAGCGGGGGGTACGCCTACGAGCAGTACTTC. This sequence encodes CASSATSGGYAYEQYF.

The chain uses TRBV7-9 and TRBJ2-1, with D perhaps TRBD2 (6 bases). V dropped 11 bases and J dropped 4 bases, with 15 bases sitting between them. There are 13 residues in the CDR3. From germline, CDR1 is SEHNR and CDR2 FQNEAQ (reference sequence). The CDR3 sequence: CAHRKLAYNEQFF. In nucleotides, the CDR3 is TGTGCCCATCGGAAACTAGCATACAATGAGCAGTTCTTC. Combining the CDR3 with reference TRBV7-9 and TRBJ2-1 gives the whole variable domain DTGVSQNPRHKITKRGQNVTFRCDPISEHNRLYWYRQTLGQGPEFLTYFQNEAQLEKSRLLSDRFSAERPKGSFSTLEIQRTEQGDSAMYLCAHRKLAYNEQFFGPGTRLTVL.

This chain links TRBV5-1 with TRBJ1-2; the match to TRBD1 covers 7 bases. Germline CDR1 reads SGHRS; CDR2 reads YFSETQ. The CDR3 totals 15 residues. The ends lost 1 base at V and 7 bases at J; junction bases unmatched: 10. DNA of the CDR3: TGCGCCAGCAGCTTGATAGGGCAGGGGGGTTCTGGCTACACCTTC. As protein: CASSLIGQGGSGYTF.